The clone carrying this T cell receptor beta chain was counted at least ten times. This sample is drawn from a study of neurological immune-mediated disorders. TCRdb ran MiXCR on the 5' RACE reads and lists one entry per CDR3 protein. The table has 40,000 to 50,000 distinct CDR3 sequences, around 2.5% seen once; the top ten hold less than 15%. Material for sequencing was PBMCs. The sequence was collected from a man younger than 40 with multiple sclerosis.

CDR3 region: CASSLDSFSTYEQYF. The CDR3 DNA follows: TGTGCCAGCAGTTTAGACTCCTTTTCGACCTACGAGCAGTACTTC. V usage is TRBV27 and J usage is TRBJ2-7, with unresolved D. The V gene's germline CDR1 is MNHEY and CDR2 SMNVEV (reference sequence). With 2 bases removed from V and 2 bases from J, the gap between germline ends came to 13 bases. This CDR3 is built from 15 residues.